This T cell receptor beta chain was found in a study of CD8 T cells in ankylosing spondylitis. Study-wide results and caveats: Characteristic, it appeared, of ankylosing spondylitis blood was a TCR beta motif of fewer than 10 highly homologous variants.

From the 5' RACE reads, TCRdb called clonotypes with MiXCR, one entry per CDR3 protein. Among under 550,000 distinct CDR3 sequences listed, about 25% were seen once. Note on this clonotype: Its antigen is currently unknown.

Per the germline V gene, CDR1 is SGHRS and CDR2 is YFSETQ. CDR3 length equals 15 residues. Trimming removed 0 bases from V and 7 bases from J, with 14 bases in between. Sample: blood, either unsorted or a sorted T cell fraction (not recorded which). V gene TRBV5-1 combines with J gene TRBJ1-5; D is perhaps TRBD1 (6 bases). The TCR originated in a male donor with ankylosing spondylitis. The CDR3 region is CASSLVQDRRQPQHF. The CDR3 DNA is TGCGCCAGCAGCTTGGTCCAGGACAGAAGGCAGCCCCAGCATTTT.